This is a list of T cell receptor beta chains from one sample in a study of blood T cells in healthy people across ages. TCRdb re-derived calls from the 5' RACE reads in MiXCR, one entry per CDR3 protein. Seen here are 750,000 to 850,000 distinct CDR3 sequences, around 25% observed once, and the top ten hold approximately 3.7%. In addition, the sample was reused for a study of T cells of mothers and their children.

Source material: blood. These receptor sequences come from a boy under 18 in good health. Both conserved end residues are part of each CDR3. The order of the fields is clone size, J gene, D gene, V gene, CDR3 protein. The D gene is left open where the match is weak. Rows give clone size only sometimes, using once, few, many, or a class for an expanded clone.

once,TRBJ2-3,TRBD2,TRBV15,CATSRDLREGLGTQYF
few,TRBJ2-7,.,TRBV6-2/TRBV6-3,CASSAGHAKSYEQYF
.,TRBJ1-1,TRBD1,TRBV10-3,CASGQAENTEAFF
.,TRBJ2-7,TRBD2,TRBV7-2,CARELAGSYEQYF
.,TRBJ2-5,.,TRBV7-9,CASSPPSRETQYF
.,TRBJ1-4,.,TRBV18,CASSVQAINEKLFF
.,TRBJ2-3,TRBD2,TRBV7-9,CASSPGTSGRWATDTQYF
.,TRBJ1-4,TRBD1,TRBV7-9,CASSLIEAQGRLFF
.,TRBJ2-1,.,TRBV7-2,CASSSRTGLYNEQFF
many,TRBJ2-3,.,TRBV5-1,CASSPGTGRDTQYF
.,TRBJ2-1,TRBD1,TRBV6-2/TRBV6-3,CASIKGQGPYNEQFF
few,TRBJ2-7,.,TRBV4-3,CASSQDRWGKAVEQYF
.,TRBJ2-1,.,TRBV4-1,CASSPGDSPNEQFF
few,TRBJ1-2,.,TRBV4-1,CASSQDRLVGYTF
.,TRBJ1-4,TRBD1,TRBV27,CASSGWDRGHVGEKLFF
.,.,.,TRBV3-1,CASSQDHIAYEQYF
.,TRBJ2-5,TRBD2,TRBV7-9,CSSSRGLAGQETQYF
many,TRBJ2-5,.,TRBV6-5,CASSPDRETQYF
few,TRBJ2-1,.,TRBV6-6,CASSYVQGGYNEQFF
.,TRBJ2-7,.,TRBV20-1,CSAPRSGLGPLEQYF
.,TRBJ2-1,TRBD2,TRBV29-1,CSVEPSGGYNEQFF
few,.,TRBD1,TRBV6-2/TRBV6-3,CASSYPHLGQGDPYEQYF
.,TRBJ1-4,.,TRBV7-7,CASSLQSGAEKLFF
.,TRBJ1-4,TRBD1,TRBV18,CASSPGRGLREKLFF
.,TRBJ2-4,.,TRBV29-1,CSVLDHAKNIQYF
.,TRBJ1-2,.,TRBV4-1,CASSQDGRVWDGYTF
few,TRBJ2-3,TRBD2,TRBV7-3,CASSTPAGGPDTQYF
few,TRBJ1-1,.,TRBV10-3,CAISDRGRVNTEAFF
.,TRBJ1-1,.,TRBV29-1,CSVVAIMNTEAFF
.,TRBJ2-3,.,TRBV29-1,CSVLPTTDTQYF
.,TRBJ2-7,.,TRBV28,CASSPSAEEEQYF
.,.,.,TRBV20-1,CSARRGAEQFF
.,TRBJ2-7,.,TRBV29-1,CSVSLVRGLHEQYF
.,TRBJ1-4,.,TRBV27,CASSPPGIQPKLFF
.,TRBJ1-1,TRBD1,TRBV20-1,CSARAGGRSTEAFF
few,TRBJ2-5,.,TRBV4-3,CASSQDRAPGETQYF
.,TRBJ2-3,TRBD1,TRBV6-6,CASSYPPGQGIPTQYF
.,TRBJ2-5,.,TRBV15,CATSRKGGSETQYF
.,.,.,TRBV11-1,CASSQGPVHEQFF
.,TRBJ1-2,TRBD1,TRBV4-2,CASSQGWTGTNYGYTF
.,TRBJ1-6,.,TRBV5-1,CASSLENSPLHF
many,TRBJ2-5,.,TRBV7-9,CASSPMGGGETQYF
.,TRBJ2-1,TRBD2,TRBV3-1,CASSQRSSGRRWRSYNEQFF